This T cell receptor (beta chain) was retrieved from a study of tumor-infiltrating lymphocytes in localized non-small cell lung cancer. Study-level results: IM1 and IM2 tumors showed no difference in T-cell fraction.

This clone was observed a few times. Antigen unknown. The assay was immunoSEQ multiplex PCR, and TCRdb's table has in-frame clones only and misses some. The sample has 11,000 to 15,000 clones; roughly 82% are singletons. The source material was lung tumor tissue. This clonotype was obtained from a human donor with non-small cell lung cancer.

CDR3 amino acids: CASSRDGFNTEAFF. For the CDR3, the DNA is TGTGCCAGCAGCCGCGACGGGTTTAACACTGAAGCTTTCTTT. V is TRBV7-2 and J is TRBJ1-1; D gene ambiguous. This CDR3 has 14 amino acids. Trimming took off 5 bases at V and 2 bases at J, with 12 bases between the two ends. The germline V gene encodes CDR1 SGHTA and CDR2 FQGNSA.